This TCR beta chain appears in the sequencing data of a study of beta chain features in type 1 diabetes (dated by TCRdb to the late 2010s). Regarding the study in general: Mean age, gender distribution, total cell number and subset yield were not different between patients and healthy donors. Naive and central memory subsets were obtained from all 28 donors, but regulatory and stem cell-like memory subsets were isolated from only 8 patients and about 8 healthy donors. In the study, recently diagnosed type 1 diabetes patients and matched healthy donors were compared on the TCRB repertoires of their sorted circulating CD4+ T cell subsets. A total of some 110 million sorted cells were examined across all samples, and the number of cells per subset was strongly correlated with RNA yield.

All of the isolated RNA was reverse transcribed with the High Capacity cDNA Reverse Transcription Kit, so expressed TCRB transcripts were sequenced. Naive, central memory and regulatory T cell samples underwent deep immunoSEQ sequencing, averaging about 3.57 million total reads per sample. After sorted cells were lysed in RLT buffer, RNA was extracted with DNase-treated RNeasy Micro or Mini kits, with the choice depending on cell number. Each cell subset was processed on its own to prevent cross-contamination, while patient and healthy donor samples were processed together. The immunoSEQ multiplex PCR was used to amplify TCRB sequences from cDNA, generating 87-bp fragments that spanned the CDR3 region. The amplicons were sequenced using the Illumina HiSeq platform. The authors' pipeline ran thus. PCR bias was computationally corrected using synthetic template baselines, reads within Hamming distance 2 were collapsed, and singletons that could not be merged were discarded. Reads were aligned to IMGT to assign V, D and J genes, CDR3 length, and insertions or deletions at six rearrangement sites. Within each subset, clonotype counts were normalized to sorted cell number, after which true diversity and Gini coefficients were computed with the tcR R package. The overlap coefficient, calculated on TCRB nucleotide sequences, was used to quantify repertoire sharing. As a proxy for the pre-selection repertoire, out-of-frame TCRB sequences from naive cells were analyzed. The source is immuneACCESS, and TCRdb retained only in-frame sequences with V and J called. Part of the clones is not carried over; for the studies checked, unresolved V genes explain less than half of this, and the remainder is unexplained. V and J calls and clone size are copied from that table; D and trimming were computed from the DNA. The sample includes 200,000 to 300,000 clones, with 9.5% to 13% observed a single time. The ten top clones hold around 0.015% of the sample.

The germline V gene (reference sequence) specifies LNHNV as CDR1 and YYDKDF as CDR2. V loses 1 base of germline sequence and J loses 5 bases, and the interval between the two ends is 11 bases. The CDR3 starts with the cysteine, ends with the phenylalanine, and has 14 residues. Only the CDR3 DNA stays, 42 bases, in frame from base 1. Overall study results and their limits: The naive, central memory and regulatory TCRB repertoires appeared to resemble one another more closely among patients than among healthy donors. A moderate but significant shortening of TCRB CDR3 length was observed in type 1 diabetes patients in all four CD4+ subsets. Fewer insertions and more nucleotide deletions at VDJ recombination sites were observed in patients with type 1 diabetes, implying thymic rearrangement abnormalities. Because the HLA sub-analyses included only small numbers of individuals, any influence of HLA type on TCRB rearrangement was left unresolved. PCR may preferentially amplify shorter templates, but because patient and control samples were amplified and corrected together, any resulting skew would affect both groups equally. Because cDNA was sequenced instead of genomic DNA, highly expressing activated cells could be over-represented, though the groups showed no difference in activation or CD3 levels.

This clone was counted a few times. This receptor's antigen is unknown. One base away there is no much larger clone; base qualities are not given. Each donor gave one peripheral blood draw, approximately 110 mL on average, collected into heparinised tubes. Naive, central memory, regulatory and stem cell-like memory CD4+ T cells were sorted on a BD FACSAria II using a panel including CD45RO, CCR7, CD25, CD127, CD95 and CD27. A purity above 98% was achieved for all sorted populations. PBMCs were isolated immediately by Lymphoprep density gradient centrifugation and stained directly without culture. So that batch effects would be minimized, each experiment stained and sorted samples in pairs, pairing one healthy donor with one patient.

The chain couples TRBV15 to TRBJ1-2, and possibly TRBD1, on 6 matching bases. The TCR originated in a man between 25 and 39 years old with type 1 diabetes. The sample consisted of naive CD4+ T cells from blood. According to the study, the label for this sample's cell subset or site signals: true naive CD4+ T cells. The CDR3 region reads CATSRGGGLYGYTF. The nucleotide sequence reads TGTGCCACCAGCAGAGGGGGGGGCTTATATGGCTACACCTTC.